These 4 T cell receptor beta chains were all obtained from the same sample, sequenced in a study of CD8 T cells in ankylosing spondylitis. Study-level points and caveats: Seemingly distinctive of ankylosing spondylitis blood was a TCR beta motif formed by eight highly homologous variants.

Their antigen targets remain unknown. MiXCR, applied by TCRdb to the 5' RACE reads, yields one record per CDR3 protein. The sample lists a few hundred thousand distinct CDR3 sequences, about 15% occurring once. The sample taken for sequencing was blood, either unsorted or a sorted T cell fraction (not recorded which). All receptors come from a male donor with ankylosing spondylitis.

The gene calls are TRBV20-1 and TRBJ2-5; the D call may be TRBD1 or TRBD2 (5 bases each). Germline CDR1 is DFQATT and CDR2 is SNEGSKA (reference sequence). This CDR3 comprises 13 residues. Between the trimmed V and J ends, which lost 3 bases and 5 bases, there was a span of 13 bases. In nucleotides, the CDR3 is TGCAGTGCTAGCCGGGGCAGGGTCGAGACCCAGTACTTC. As protein: CSASRGRVETQYF.

This chain joins TRBV29-1 and TRBJ1-2; perhaps TRBD1 as D (5 bases). Germline V lookup: CDR1 SQVTM, CDR2 ANQGSEA. CDR3 length: 10 residues. The V end was cut by 8 bases, the J end by 3 bases, with 7 bases between. The CDR3: CSPGHYGYTF. The DNA for the CDR3 is TGCAGCCCGGGACACTATGGCTACACCTTC.

The chain is built from TRBV2 and TRBJ2-5; TRBD2 matches at 7 bases. The CDR3 contains 13 residues. Unmatched junction bases numbered 5, after V lost 6 bases and J lost 4 bases. CDR1 and CDR2 from the germline V gene are SNHLY and FYNNEI. The CDR3 spells CASSRREVETQYF. CDR3 coding DNA: TGTGCCAGCAGCCGACGGGAGGTAGAGACCCAGTACTTC.

The genes are TRBV20-1 and TRBJ2-5; 12 bases map to TRBD2. Germline V gives CDR1 DFQATT, CDR2 SNEGSKA (reference sequence). V shed 6 bases, J shed 5 bases, and the junction held 4 bases outside the gene matches. The CDR3 length is 13 residues. The CDR3 loop is CSARTSGTETQYF. The CDR3 DNA sequence: TGCAGTGCGAGGACTAGCGGGACGGAGACCCAGTACTTC.